This is a list of T cell receptor beta chains from one sample in a study of cytomegalovirus exposure and HLA in healthy donors. Profiling relied on immunoSEQ multiplex PCR, and the TCRdb table lists in-frame clones only, not all of them. The data show approximately 89,000 clones, with approximately 77% seen just once and approximately 3.7% held by the top ten. Material: PBMCs. The receptors stem from a man between 25 and 39 years old in good health and CMV-seronegative. Each CDR3 is given with its conserved first and last residue. D genes are given only for firm matches. A row's size may be missing; if present it is once, few, many or a size class.

J	D	V	size	CDR3	DNA
TRBJ1-1	NA	TRBV6-1	NA	CASSAGTRGTEAFF	TGTGCCAGCAGTGCGGGGACGAGGGGGACTGAAGCTTTCTTT
TRBJ1-1	NA	TRBV7-9	NA	CASSLDRLNTEAFF	TGTGCCAGCAGCTTAGATCGGTTGAACACTGAAGCTTTCTTT
TRBJ2-7	NA	TRBV10-3	NA	CATNVGMRAYEQYF	TGCGCCACCAACGTTGGGATGCGGGCCTACGAGCAGTACTTC
TRBJ2-5	TRBD2	TRBV6-1	NA	CASSFSGGNQETQYF	TGTGCCAGCAGTTTTAGCGGGGGGAACCAAGAGACCCAGTACTTC
TRBJ1-1	NA	TRBV5-1	NA	CASSFGQSLEAFF	TGCGCCAGCAGCTTTGGACAGTCCCTAGAAGCTTTCTTT
TRBJ2-1	NA	TRBV4-2	NA	CASSQDLERVHNEQFF	TGTGCCAGCAGCCAAGATCTTGAACGGGTACACAATGAGCAGTTCTTC
TRBJ2-5	TRBD1	TRBV5-8	NA	CASSLTLGDRGRETQYF	TGTGCCAGCAGCTTGACCCTGGGGGACAGGGGGCGAGAGACCCAGTACTTC
TRBJ2-7	TRBD2	TRBV4-1	NA	CASSPGGVVHNEQYF	TGCGCCAGCAGCCCCGGGGGGGTCGTCCATAACGAGCAGTACTTC
TRBJ1-1	TRBD1	TRBV5-1	NA	CASSFDRGRTEAFF	TGCGCCAGCAGCTTCGACAGGGGGCGGACTGAAGCTTTCTTT
TRBJ2-1	NA	TRBV6-1	NA	CASSGQRGDEQFF	TGTGCCAGCAGCGGACAAAGGGGTGATGAGCAGTTCTTC
TRBJ2-7	NA	TRBV13	NA	CASSSRLISSYEQYF	TGTGCCAGCAGCTCCCGACTGATTTCGTCCTACGAGCAGTACTTC
TRBJ2-2	NA	TRBV2	NA	CASSEIQGEATGELFF	TGTGCCAGCAGTGAGATTCAGGGGGAGGCCACCGGGGAGCTGTTTTTT
TRBJ1-1	TRBD1	TRBV6-6	NA	CASSRRDSAMNTEAFF	TGTGCCAGCAGTCGCCGGGACAGCGCAATGAACACTGAAGCTTTCTTT
TRBJ1-2	NA	TRBV4-3	few	CASSPYAGYGYTF	TGCGCCAGCAGCCCGTACGCGGGTTATGGCTACACCTTC
TRBJ1-1	NA	TRBV29-1	NA	CSVANPRRNTEAFF	TGCAGCGTTGCGAACCCCCGTAGGAACACTGAAGCTTTCTTT
TRBJ2-2	NA	TRBV6-1	NA	CASSLGSGELFF	TGTGCCAGCAGCCTCGGGTCCGGGGAGCTGTTTTTT
TRBJ2-5	NA	TRBV11-2	NA	CASSLHRTLQETQYF	TGTGCCAGCAGCTTACACAGAACCCTACAAGAGACCCAGTACTTC
TRBJ2-3	NA	TRBV5-8	NA	CASSPGLSGPTDTQYF	TGTGCCAGCAGCCCGGGCCTCAGCGGGCCCACAGATACGCAGTATTTT
TRBJ1-2	NA	TRBV7-2	NA	CASSPTTGLTNYGYTF	TGTGCCAGCAGCCCCACGACAGGACTGACTAACTATGGCTACACCTTC
TRBJ2-1	TRBD2	TRBV11-2	NA	CASSFSGTSGSYNEQFF	TGTGCCAGCAGCTTCTCCGGGACTAGCGGTTCCTACAATGAGCAGTTCTTC
TRBJ2-7	NA	TRBV5-1	NA	CASSLSQTYEQYF	TGCGCCAGCAGCTTGAGTCAGACCTACGAGCAGTACTTC
TRBJ2-7	NA	TRBV7-2	NA	CASSPSSYEQYF	TGTGCCAGCAGCCCAAGCTCCTACGAGCAGTACTTC